Detailed here is one TCR beta chain. Its target is not known. This CDR3 is built from 13 residues. V was cut by 4 bases and J by 2 bases, with 9 bases left in between. The germline V gene encodes CDR1 LNHDA and CDR2 SQIVND (reference sequence). The donors were members of the validation cohort, which comprised about 120 subjects and was separate from the first cohort of 666 subjects. This entry is derived from a study of cytomegalovirus exposure and HLA in healthy donors. Study results and limitations: There were around 160 TCR beta chains listed as cytomegalovirus-associated.

Sequenced by immunoSEQ multiplex PCR; TCRdb stores in-frame clones only, minus some. The sample holds over 200,000 clones; roughly 85% are singletons and the top ten take 5.5% to 6.5%. The sequencing sample was made of PBMCs. The chain joins TRBV19 to TRBJ2-7; the D gene is possibly TRBD1 (6 bases). This receptor was taken from a woman aged 18-29 years in good health and CMV-seronegative. The CDR3 bases are TGTGCCAGTAGTAGACGACAGGCCTACGAGCAGTACTTC. It encodes CASSRRQAYEQYF.